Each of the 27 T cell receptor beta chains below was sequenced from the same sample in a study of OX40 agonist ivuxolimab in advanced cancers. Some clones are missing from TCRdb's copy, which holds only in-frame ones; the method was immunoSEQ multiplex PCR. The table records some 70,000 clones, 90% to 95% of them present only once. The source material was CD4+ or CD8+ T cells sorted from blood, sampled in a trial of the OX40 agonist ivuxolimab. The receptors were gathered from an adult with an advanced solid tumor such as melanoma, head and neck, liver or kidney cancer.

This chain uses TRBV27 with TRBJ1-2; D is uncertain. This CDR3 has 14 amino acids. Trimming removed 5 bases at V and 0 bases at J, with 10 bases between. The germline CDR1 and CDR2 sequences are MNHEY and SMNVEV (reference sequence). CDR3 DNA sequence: TGTGCCAGCAGTGCGAAGGGAGCTAACTATGGCTACACCTTC. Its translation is CASSAKGANYGYTF.

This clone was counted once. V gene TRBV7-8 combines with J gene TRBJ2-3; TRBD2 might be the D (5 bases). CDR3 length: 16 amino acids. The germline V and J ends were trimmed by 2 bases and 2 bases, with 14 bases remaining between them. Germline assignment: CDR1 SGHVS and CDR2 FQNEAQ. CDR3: CASSLYRGGYTDTQYF. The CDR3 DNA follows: TGTGCCAGCAGCTTATACCGGGGTGGTTACACAGATACGCAGTATTTT.

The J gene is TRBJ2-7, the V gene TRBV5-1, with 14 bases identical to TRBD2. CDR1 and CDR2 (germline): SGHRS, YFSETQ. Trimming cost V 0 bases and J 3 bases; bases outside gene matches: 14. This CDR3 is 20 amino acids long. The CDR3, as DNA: TGCGCCAGCAGCTTGGTCCCGGGACTAGCGGGAGTCGTAGCGGTCTACGAGCAGTACTTC. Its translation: CASSLVPGLAGVVAVYEQYF.

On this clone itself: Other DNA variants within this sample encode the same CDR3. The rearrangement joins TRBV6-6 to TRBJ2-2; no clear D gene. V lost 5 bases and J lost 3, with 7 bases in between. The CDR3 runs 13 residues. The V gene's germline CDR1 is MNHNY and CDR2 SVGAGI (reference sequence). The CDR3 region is CASSHRDTGELFF. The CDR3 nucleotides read TGTGCCAGCAGTCACCGGGACACCGGGGAGCTGTTTTTT.

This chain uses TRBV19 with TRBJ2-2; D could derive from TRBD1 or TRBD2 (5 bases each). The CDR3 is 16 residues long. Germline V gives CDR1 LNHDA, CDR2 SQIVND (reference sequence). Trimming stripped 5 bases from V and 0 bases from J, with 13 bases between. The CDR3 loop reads CASSGVGPPNTGELFF. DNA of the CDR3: TGTGCCAGTAGTGGCGTGGGACCCCCGAACACCGGGGAGCTGTTTTTT.

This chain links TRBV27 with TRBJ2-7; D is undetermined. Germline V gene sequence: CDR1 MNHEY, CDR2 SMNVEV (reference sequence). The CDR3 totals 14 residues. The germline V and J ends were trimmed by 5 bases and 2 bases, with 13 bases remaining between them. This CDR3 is CASSPRTTPYEQYF. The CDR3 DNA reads TGTGCCAGCAGTCCTCGGACCACTCCCTACGAGCAGTACTTC.

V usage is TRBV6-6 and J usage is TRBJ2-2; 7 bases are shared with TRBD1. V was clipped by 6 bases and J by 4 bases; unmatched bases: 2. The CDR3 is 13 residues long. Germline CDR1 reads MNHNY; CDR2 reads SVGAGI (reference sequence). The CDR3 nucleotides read TGTGCCAGCAGAAACAGGGGCACCGGGGAGCTGTTTTTT. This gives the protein CASRNRGTGELFF.

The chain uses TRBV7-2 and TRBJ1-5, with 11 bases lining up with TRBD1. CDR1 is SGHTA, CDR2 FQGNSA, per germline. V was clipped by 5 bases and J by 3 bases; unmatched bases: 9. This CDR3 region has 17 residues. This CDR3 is CASSLGQGALDNQPQHF. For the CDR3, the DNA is TGTGCCAGCAGCCTAGGACAGGGGGCGCTGGACAATCAGCCCCAGCATTTT.

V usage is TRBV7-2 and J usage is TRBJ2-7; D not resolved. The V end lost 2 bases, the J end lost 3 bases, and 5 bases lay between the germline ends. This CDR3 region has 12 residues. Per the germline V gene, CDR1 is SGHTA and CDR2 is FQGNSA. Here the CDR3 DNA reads TGTGCCAGCAGCTTACCGAGCTACGAGCAGTACTTC. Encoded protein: CASSLPSYEQYF.

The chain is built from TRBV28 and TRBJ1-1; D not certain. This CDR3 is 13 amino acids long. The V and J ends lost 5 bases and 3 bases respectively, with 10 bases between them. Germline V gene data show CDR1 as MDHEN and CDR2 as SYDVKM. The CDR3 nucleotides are TGTGCCAGCAGTCCACCGGAGTACACTGAAGCTTTCTTT. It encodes CASSPPEYTEAFF.

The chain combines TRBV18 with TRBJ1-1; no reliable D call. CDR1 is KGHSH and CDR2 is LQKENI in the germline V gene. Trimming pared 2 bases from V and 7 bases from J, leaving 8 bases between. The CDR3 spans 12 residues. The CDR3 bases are TGTGCCAGCTCACCAATAGGGAGTGAAGCTTTCTTT. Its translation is CASSPIGSEAFF.

The CDR3 region is CAWTPQQGGGYTF. The CDR3 DNA sequence: TGTGCCTGGACCCCCCAGCAGGGTGGAGGCTACACCTTC. The genes are TRBV30 and TRBJ1-2; D perhaps matches TRBD1 (5 bases). Trimming stripped 4 bases from V and 8 bases from J, with 17 bases between. There are 13 residues in the CDR3. CDR1 GTSNPN and CDR2 SVGIG come from the germline V gene (reference sequence). Full variable domain (remainder filled in from reference TRBV30 and TRBJ1-2): SQTIHQWPATLVQPVGSPLSLECTVEGTSNPNLYWYRQAAGRGLQLLFYSVGIGQISSEVPQNLSASRPQDRQFILSSKKLLLSDSGFYLCAWTPQQGGGYTFGSGTRLTVV.

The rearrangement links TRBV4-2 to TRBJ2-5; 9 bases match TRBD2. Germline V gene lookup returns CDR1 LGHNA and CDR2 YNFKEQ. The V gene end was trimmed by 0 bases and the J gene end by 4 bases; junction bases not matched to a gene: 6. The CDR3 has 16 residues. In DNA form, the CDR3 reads TGTGCCAGCAGCCAAGAATGGCGGGAGGGTACAGAGACCCAGTACTTC. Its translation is CASSQEWREGTETQYF.

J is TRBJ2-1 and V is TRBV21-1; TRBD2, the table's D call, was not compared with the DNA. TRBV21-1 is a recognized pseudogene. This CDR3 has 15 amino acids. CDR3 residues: CASSTGLAVYNEQFF. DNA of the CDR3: TGTGCCAGCAGCACAGGACTAGCGGTGTACAATGAGCAGTTCTTC.

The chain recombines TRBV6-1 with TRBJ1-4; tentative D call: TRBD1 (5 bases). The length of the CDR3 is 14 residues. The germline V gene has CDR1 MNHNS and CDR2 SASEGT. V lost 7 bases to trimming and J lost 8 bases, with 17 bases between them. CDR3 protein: CASTEGYSGEKLFF. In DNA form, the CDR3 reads TGTGCCAGCACCGAGGGGTATTCGGGCGAAAAACTGTTTTTT.

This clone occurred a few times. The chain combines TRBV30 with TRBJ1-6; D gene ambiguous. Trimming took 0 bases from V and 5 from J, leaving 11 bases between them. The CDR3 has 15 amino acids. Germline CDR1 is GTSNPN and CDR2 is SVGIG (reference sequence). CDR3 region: CAWSVRGLNNSPLHF. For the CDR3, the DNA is TGTGCCTGGAGTGTACGAGGCCTTAATAATTCACCCCTCCACTTT.

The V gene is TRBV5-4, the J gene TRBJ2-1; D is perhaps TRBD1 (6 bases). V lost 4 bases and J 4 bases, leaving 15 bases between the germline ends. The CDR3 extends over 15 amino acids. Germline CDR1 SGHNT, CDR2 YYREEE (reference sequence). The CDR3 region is CASSLPGTQYNEQFF. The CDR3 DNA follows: TGTGCCAGCAGCCTCCCCGGGACACAATACAATGAGCAGTTCTTC. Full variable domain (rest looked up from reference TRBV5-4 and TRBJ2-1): ETGVTQSPTHLIKTRGQQVTLRCSSQSGHNTVSWYQQALGQGPQFIFQYYREEENGRGNFPPRFSGLQFPNYSSELNVNALELDDSALYLCASSLPGTQYNEQFFGPGTRLTVL.

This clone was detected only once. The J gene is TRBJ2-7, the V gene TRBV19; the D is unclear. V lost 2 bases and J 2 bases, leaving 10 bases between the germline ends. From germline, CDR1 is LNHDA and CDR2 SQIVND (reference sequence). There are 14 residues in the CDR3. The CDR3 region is CASSISASTYEQYF. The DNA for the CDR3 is TGTGCCAGTAGTATATCTGCAAGTACCTACGAGCAGTACTTC.

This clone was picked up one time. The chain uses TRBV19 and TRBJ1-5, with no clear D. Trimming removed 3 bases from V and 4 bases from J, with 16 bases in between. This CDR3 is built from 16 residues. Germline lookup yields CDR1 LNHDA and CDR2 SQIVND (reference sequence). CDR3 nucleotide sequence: TGTGCCAGTAGTATCCTGACGGTAAATGGGAATCAGCCCCAGCATTTT. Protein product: CASSILTVNGNQPQHF.

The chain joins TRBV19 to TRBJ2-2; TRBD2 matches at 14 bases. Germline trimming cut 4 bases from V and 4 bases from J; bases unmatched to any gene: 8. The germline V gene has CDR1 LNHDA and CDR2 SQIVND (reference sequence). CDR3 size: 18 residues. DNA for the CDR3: TGTGCCAGTAGTAGGACTAGCGGGAGGCCCCGTATCACCGGGGAGCTGTTTTTT. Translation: CASSRTSGRPRITGELFF.

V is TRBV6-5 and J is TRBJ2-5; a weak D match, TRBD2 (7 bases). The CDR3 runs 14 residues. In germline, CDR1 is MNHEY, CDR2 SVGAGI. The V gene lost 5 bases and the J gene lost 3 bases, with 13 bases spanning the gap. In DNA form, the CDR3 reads TGTGCCAGCAGTGGGGGGGCCGCGAAAGAGACCCAGTACTTC. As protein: CASSGGAAKETQYF.

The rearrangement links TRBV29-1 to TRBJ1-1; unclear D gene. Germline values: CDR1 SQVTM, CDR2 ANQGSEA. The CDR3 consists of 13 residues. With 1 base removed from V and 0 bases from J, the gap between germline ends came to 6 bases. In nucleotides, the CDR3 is TGCAGCGTTGAAGGACGGATGAACACTGAAGCTTTCTTT. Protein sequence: CSVEGRMNTEAFF.

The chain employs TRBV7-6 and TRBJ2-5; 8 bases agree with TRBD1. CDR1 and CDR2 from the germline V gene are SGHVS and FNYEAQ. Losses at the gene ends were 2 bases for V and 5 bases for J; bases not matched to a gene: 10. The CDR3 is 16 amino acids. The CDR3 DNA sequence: TGTGCCAGCAGCTTATCTCGGGACAGGCTCATGGAGACCCAGTACTTC. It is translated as CASSLSRDRLMETQYF.

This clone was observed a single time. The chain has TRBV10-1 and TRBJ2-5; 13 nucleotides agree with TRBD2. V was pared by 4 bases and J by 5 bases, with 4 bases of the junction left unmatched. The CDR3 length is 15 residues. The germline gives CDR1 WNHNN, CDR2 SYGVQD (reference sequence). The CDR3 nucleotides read TGCGCCAGCAGTGCTCAGACTAGCGGGAGGGAGACCCAGTACTTC. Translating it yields CASSAQTSGRETQYF.

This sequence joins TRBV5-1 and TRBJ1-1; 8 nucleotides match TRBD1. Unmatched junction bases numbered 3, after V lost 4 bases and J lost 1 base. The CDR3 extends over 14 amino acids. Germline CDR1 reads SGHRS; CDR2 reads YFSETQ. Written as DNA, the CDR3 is TGCGCCAGCAGCAAAGGACAGGGGAACACTGAAGCTTTCTTT. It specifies CASSKGQGNTEAFF.

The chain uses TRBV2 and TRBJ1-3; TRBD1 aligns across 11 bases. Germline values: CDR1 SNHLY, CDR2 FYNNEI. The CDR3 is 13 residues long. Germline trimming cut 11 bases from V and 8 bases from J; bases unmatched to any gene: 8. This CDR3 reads CAGRTGGADTIYF. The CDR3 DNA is TGTGCCGGCCGGACAGGGGGCGCAGACACCATATATTTT.

The CDR3 region is CASKTGRGGQPQHF. CDR3 DNA sequence: TGTGCCAGCAAAACGGGCAGGGGCGGTCAGCCCCAGCATTTT. This sequence joins TRBV6-5 and TRBJ1-5; D possibly corresponds to TRBD1 (6 bases). CDR3 size: 14 residues. V lost 7 bases and J lost 6, with 16 bases in between. Germline CDR1 reads MNHEY; CDR2 reads SVGAGI.